What follows is one T cell receptor (beta chain) and its context. The ends were cut back, 10 bases at V and 1 base at J, with 8 bases in the middle. The germline gives CDR1 ENHRY, CDR2 SYGVKD. The CDR3 contains 12 residues. The sample is drawn from a study of cytomegalovirus exposure and HLA in healthy donors. PCR primers comprised 60 Vbeta and 13 Jbeta primers. The protocol was immunoSEQ multiplex PCR, while the TCRdb copy is restricted to in-frame clones and leaves out a portion. The sample has under 300,000 clones; around two thirds are singletons. Sequenced material: PBMCs. The V gene is TRBV10-3, the J gene TRBJ2-1, with no clear D. This TCR derives from a female donor in good health and CMV-seronegative. The CDR3 loop is CATETSYNEQFF. CDR3 sequence (DNA): TGTGCCACCGAGACATCCTACAATGAGCAGTTCTTC.